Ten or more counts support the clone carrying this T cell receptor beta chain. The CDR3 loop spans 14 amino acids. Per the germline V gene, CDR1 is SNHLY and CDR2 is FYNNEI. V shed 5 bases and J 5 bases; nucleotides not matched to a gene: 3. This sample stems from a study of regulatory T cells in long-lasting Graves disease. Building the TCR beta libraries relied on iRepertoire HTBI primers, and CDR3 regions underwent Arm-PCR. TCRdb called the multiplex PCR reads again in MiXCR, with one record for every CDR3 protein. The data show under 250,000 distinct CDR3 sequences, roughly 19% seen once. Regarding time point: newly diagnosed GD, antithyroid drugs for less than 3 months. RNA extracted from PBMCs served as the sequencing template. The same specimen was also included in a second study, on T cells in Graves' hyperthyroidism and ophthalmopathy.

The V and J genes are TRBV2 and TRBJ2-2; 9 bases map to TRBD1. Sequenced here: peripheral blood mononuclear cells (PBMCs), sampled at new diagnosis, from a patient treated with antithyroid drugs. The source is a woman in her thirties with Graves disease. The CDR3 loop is CASSWDRVTGELFF. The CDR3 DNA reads TGTGCCAGCAGTTGGGACAGGGTAACCGGGGAGCTGTTTTTT.